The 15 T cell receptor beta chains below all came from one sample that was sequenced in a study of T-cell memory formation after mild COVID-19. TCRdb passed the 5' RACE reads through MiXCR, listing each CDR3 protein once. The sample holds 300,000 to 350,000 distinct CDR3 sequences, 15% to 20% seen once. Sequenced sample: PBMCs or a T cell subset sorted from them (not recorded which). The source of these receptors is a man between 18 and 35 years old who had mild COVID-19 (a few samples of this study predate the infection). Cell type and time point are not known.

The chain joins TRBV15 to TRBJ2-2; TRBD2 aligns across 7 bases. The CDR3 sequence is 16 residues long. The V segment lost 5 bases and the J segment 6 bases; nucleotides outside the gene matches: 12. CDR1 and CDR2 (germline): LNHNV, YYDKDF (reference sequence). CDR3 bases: TGTGCCACCAGCGCACCCCGCGGGGGAGAGCCCGGGGAGCTGTTTTTT. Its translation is CATSAPRGGEPGELFF.

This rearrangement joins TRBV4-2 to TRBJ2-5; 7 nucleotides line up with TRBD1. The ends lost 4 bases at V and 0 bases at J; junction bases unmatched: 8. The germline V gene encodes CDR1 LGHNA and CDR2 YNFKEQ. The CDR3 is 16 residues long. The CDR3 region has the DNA TGTGCCAGCAGCCCGCCTCCCGGGACAGACCAAGAGACCCAGTACTTC. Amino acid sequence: CASSPPPGTDQETQYF.

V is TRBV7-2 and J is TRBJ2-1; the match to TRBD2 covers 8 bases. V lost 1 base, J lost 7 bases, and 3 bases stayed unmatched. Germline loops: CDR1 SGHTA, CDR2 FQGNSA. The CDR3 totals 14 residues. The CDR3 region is CASSLGTSLNEQFF. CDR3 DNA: TGTGCCAGCAGCTTAGGGACTAGCCTAAATGAGCAGTTCTTC.

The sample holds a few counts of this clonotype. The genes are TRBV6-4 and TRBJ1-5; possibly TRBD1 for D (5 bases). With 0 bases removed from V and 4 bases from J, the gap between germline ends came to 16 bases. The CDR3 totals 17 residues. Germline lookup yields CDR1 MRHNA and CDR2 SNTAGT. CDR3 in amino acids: CASSDSMQGSKNQPQHF. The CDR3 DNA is TGTGCCAGCAGTGACTCGATGCAGGGAAGTAAGAATCAGCCCCAGCATTTT.

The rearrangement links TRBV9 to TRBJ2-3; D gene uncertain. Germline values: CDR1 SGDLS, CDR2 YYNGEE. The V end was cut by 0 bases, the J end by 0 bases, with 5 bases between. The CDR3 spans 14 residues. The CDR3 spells CASSVDLSTDTQYF. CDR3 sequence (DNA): TGTGCCAGCAGCGTAGATCTCAGCACAGATACGCAGTATTTT.

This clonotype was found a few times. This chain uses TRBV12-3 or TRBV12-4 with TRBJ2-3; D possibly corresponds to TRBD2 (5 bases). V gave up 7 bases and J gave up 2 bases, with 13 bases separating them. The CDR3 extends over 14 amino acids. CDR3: CASTNLRDTDTQYF. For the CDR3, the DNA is TGTGCCAGCACCAATCTCCGGGACACAGATACGCAGTATTTT.

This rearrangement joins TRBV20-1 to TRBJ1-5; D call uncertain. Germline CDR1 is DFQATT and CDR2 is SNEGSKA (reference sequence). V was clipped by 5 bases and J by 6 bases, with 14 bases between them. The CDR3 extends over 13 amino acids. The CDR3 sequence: CSAPSEWGQPQHF. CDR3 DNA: TGCAGTGCTCCCTCGGAGTGGGGTCAGCCCCAGCATTTT.

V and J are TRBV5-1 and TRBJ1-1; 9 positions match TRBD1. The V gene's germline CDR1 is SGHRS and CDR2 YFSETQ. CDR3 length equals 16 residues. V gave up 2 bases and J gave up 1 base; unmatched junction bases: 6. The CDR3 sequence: CASSFTGTGTNTEAFF. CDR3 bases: TGCGCCAGCAGCTTCACCGGGACAGGGACGAACACTGAAGCTTTCTTT.

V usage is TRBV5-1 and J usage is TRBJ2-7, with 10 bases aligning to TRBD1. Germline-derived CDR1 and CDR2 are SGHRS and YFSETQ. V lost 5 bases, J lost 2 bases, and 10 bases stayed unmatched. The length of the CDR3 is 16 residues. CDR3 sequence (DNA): TGCGCCAGCAGGTCACTCATCGGGACAGGGGCCTACGAGCAGTACTTC. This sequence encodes CASRSLIGTGAYEQYF.

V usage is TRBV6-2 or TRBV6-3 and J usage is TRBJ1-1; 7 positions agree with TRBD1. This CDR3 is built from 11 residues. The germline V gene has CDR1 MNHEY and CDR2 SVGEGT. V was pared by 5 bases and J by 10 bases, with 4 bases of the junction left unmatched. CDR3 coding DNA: TGTGCCAGCAGTACAGGGGAGACAGCTTTCTTT. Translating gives CASSTGETAFF.

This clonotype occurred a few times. The CDR3 DNA is TGTGCCAGCAGTTTCGCAGGGGTCGAGCAGTACTTC. Residues: CASSFAGVEQYF. This chain uses TRBV12-3 or TRBV12-4 with TRBJ2-7; a possible D gene is TRBD1 (6 bases). Trimming stripped 3 bases from V and 6 bases from J, with 9 bases between. This CDR3 is built from 12 residues.

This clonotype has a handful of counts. The CDR3 loop reads CASRSPGREKAFF. The CDR3, as DNA: TGTGCCAGCAGATCTCCAGGCAGGGAGAAAGCTTTCTTT. J is TRBJ1-1 and V is TRBV11-1, with a tentative D call TRBD1 (5 bases). The CDR3 is 13 residues long. Germline loops: CDR1 SGHAT, CDR2 FQDESV (reference sequence). V lost 6 bases and J lost 9, with 17 bases in between.

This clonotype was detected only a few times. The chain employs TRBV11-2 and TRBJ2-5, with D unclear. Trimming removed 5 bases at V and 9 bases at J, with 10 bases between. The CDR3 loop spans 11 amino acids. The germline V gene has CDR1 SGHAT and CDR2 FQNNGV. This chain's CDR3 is CASSTPDPQYF. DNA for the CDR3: TGTGCCAGCAGCACGCCCGATCCCCAGTACTTC.

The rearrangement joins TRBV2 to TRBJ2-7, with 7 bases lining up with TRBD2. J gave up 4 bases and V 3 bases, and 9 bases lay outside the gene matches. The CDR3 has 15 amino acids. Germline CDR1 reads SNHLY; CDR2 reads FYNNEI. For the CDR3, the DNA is TGTGCCAGCAGTGAGTTGCGGGGGAGGAAGTACGAGCAGTACTTC. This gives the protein CASSELRGRKYEQYF.

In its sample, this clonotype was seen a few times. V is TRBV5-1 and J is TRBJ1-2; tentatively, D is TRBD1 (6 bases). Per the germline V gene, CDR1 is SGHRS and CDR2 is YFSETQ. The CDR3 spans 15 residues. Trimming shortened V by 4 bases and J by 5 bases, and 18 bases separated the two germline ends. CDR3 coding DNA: TGCGCCAGCAGCGAGGGACACGGGGAGGATTATGGCTACACCTTC. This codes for CASSEGHGEDYGYTF.